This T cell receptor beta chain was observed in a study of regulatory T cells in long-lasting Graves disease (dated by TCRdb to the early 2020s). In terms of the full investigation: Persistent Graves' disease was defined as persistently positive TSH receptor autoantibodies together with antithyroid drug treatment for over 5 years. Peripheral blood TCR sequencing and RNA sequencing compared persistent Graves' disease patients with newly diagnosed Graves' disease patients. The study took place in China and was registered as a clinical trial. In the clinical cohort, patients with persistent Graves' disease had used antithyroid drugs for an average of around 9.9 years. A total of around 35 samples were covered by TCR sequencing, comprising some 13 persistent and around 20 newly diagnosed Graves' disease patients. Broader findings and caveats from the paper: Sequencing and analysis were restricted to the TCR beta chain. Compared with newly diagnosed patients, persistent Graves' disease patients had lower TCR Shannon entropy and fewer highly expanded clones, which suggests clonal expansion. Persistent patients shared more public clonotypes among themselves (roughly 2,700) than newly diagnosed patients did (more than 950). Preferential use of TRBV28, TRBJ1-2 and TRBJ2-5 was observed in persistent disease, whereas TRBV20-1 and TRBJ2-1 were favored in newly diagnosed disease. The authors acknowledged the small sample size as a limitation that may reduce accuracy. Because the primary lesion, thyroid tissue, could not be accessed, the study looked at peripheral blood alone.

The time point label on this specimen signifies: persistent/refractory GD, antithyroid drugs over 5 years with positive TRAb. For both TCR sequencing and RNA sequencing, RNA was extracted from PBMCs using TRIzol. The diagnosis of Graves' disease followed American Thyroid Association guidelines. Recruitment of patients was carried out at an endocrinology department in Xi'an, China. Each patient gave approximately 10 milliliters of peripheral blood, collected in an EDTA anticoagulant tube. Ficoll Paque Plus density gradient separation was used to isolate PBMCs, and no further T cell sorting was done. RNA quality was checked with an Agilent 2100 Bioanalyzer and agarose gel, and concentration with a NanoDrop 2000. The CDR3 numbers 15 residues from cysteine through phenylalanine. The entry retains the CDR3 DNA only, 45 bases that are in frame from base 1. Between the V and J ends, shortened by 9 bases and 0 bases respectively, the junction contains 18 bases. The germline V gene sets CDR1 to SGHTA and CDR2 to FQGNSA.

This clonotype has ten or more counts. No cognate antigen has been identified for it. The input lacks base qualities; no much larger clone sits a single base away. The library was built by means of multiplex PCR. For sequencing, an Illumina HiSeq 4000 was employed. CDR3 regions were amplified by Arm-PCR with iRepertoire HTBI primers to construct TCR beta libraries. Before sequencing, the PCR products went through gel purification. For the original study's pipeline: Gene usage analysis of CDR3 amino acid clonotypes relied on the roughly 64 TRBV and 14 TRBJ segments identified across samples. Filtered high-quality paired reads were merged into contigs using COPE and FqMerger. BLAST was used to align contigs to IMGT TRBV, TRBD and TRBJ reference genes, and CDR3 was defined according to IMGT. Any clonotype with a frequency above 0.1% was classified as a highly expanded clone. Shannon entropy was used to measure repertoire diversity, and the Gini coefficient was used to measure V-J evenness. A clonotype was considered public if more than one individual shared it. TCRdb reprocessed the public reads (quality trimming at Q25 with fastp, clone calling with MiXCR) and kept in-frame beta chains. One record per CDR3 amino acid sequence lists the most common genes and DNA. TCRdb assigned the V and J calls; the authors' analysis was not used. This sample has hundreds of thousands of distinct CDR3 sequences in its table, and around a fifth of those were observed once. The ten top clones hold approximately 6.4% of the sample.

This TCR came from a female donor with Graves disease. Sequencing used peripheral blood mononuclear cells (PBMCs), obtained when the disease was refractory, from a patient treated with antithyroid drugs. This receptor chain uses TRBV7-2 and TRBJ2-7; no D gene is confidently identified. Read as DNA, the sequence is TGTGCCAGTGTAGTATCGAGTCCCTCCTCCTACGAGCAGTACTTC. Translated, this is CASVVSSPSSYEQYF.